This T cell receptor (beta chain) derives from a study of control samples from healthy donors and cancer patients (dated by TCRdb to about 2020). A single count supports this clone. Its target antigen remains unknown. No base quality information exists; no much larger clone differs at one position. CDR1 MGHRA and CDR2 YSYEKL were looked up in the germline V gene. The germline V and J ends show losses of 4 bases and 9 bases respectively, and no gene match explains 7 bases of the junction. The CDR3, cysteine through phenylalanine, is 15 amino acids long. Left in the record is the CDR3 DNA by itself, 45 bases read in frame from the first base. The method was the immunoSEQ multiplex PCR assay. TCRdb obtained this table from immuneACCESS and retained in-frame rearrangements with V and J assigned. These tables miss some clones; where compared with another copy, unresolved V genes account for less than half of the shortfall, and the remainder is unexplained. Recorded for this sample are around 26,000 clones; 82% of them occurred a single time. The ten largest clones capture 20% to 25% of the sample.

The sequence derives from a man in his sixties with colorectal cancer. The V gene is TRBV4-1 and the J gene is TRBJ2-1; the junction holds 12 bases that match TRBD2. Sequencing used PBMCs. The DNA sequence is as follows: TGCGCCAGCAGCCTAGGACTAGCGGGAATTTCTGAGCAGTTCTTC. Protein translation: CASSLGLAGISEQFF.